The 20 T cell receptor beta chains presented below share a single source sample, sequenced in a study of blood T cell repertoires in COVID-19. Libraries were prepared by immunoSEQ multiplex PCR; TCRdb keeps only in-frame clonotypes and omits some of them. The data contain tens of thousands of clones, around 85% of them singletons. Sequenced: peripheral blood. These receptor sequences come from a man aged 70 or older with acute or convalescent COVID-19.

The V and J genes are TRBV7-3 and TRBJ2-1; 15 bases match TRBD2. Per the germline V gene, CDR1 is SGHTA and CDR2 is FQGTGA. This CDR3 has 16 amino acids. Germline trimming cut 5 bases from V and 8 bases from J; bases unmatched to any gene: 7. CDR3 region: CASSPRTSGGAHEQFF. The CDR3 DNA reads as TGTGCCAGCAGCCCTCGGACTAGCGGGGGGGCCCATGAGCAGTTCTTC.

The genes are TRBV5-1 and TRBJ1-5; D unresolved. The CDR3 consists of 16 residues. The V end was cut by 0 bases, the J end by 0 bases, with 10 bases between. The germline V gene has CDR1 SGHRS and CDR2 YFSETQ. CDR3 in amino acids: CASSLEGGFSNQPQHF. The CDR3 nucleotides are TGCGCCAGCAGCTTGGAGGGCGGGTTTAGCAATCAGCCCCAGCATTTT.

The chain couples TRBV18 to TRBJ1-3, with D possibly TRBD1 on 5 matching bases. CDR1 is KGHSH and CDR2 is LQKENI in the germline V gene. The CDR3 spans 13 residues. V lost 6 bases and J lost 4, with 10 bases in between. The CDR3 region is CASSTTAGNTIYF. CDR3 bases: TGTGCCAGCTCCACGACAGCAGGAAACACCATATATTTT.

This chain uses TRBV14 with TRBJ2-3; the match to TRBD1 covers 9 bases. The ends lost 1 base at V and 3 bases at J; junction bases unmatched: 8. CDR3 length equals 17 residues. Germline V lookup: CDR1 SGHDN, CDR2 FVKESK. CDR3 sequence (DNA): TGTGCCAGCAGCCAAGCTCAGACAGGGGGTAGGACAGATACGCAGTATTTT. It translates to CASSQAQTGGRTDTQYF.

This clone was seen more than once but under ten times. The V and J genes are TRBV7-3 and TRBJ2-3; no clear D gene. The CDR3 is 16 amino acids. Per germline, CDR1 SGHTA and CDR2 FQGTGA. Deletions cut 3 bases from V and 1 base from J, with 14 bases between. As DNA, the CDR3 is TGTGCCAGCAGCTTGGGTCACTCTCAGGGCACAGATACGCAGTATTTT. Translating it yields CASSLGHSQGTDTQYF.

The chain couples TRBV7-2 to TRBJ2-3; D is undetermined. CDR3 length: 15 amino acids. Deletions cut 4 bases from V and 2 bases from J, with 13 bases between. Germline V lookup: CDR1 SGHTA, CDR2 FQGNSA. The CDR3 nucleotides are TGTGCCAGCAGCTCCCAAGCTCCCCCCACAGATACGCAGTATTTT. Translating it yields CASSSQAPPTDTQYF.

The chain carries TRBV5-1 and TRBJ2-1, with TRBD1 matching over 7 bases. Germline V gene lookup returns CDR1 SGHRS and CDR2 YFSETQ. CDR3 length: 16 residues. V shed 4 bases and J 6 bases; nucleotides not matched to a gene: 13. The chain's CDR3 is CASSPQVRGPGNEQFF. CDR3 nucleotide sequence: TGCGCCAGCAGCCCCCAGGTAAGGGGGCCAGGCAATGAGCAGTTCTTC.

The V gene is TRBV28, the J gene TRBJ1-6, with a possible D match to TRBD1 (5 bases). The V gene's germline CDR1 is MDHEN and CDR2 SYDVKM. This CDR3 is 16 amino acids long. Trimming shortened V by 5 bases and J by 7 bases, and 18 bases separated the two germline ends. The CDR3 loop reads CASSPHGRGMNSPLHF. The CDR3 DNA reads TGTGCCAGCAGTCCGCATGGAAGGGGTATGAATTCACCCCTCCACTTT.

This chain links TRBV2 with TRBJ2-2; a possible D gene is TRBD1 (6 bases). V gave up 7 bases and J gave up 0 bases, with 9 bases separating them. The length of the CDR3 is 14 residues. Per germline, CDR1 SNHLY and CDR2 FYNNEI. The CDR3 loop is CASTGTTNTGELFF. DNA of the CDR3: TGTGCCAGCACCGGGACAACGAACACCGGGGAGCTGTTTTTT.

The J gene is TRBJ2-7, the V gene TRBV19; no definite D call. The V gene lost 5 bases and the J gene lost 1 base, with 18 bases spanning the gap. The germline V gene has CDR1 LNHDA and CDR2 SQIVND (reference sequence). The CDR3 has 16 amino acids. The CDR3 region is CASSLPIFLQSYEQYF. CDR3 nucleotide sequence: TGTGCCAGTAGTTTGCCCATCTTCCTCCAGTCCTACGAGCAGTACTTC.

Only a few counts were recorded for this clone. The rearrangement uses TRBV4-1 and TRBJ2-1; 10 positions agree with TRBD2. The V gene end was trimmed by 0 bases and the J gene end by 4 bases; junction bases not matched to a gene: 0. From germline, CDR1 is MGHRA and CDR2 YSYEKL. The CDR3 runs 15 residues. The CDR3 DNA sequence: TGCGCCAGCAGCCAAGATAGCGGGGGGTACAATGAGCAGTTCTTC. This codes for CASSQDSGGYNEQFF.

This chain links TRBV12-3 or TRBV12-4 with TRBJ1-5, with D unresolved. This CDR3 region has 12 residues. The ends were cut back, 6 bases at V and 9 bases at J, with 12 bases in the middle. Written as DNA, the CDR3 is TGTGCCAGCAGCCCCTATCGACTGCCCCAGCATTTT. The encoded protein is CASSPYRLPQHF.

The chain combines TRBV10-3 with TRBJ2-3; a possible D gene is TRBD2 (7 bases). This CDR3 spans 14 amino acids. Per germline, CDR1 ENHRY and CDR2 SYGVKD. With 8 bases removed from V and 5 bases from J, the gap between germline ends came to 17 bases. As DNA, the CDR3 is TGTGCCATCGGGGGTCGGGGGGCGGAAGATACGCAGTATTTT. It translates to CAIGGRGAEDTQYF.

The chain employs TRBV10-3 and TRBJ1-3, with D maybe TRBD1 (5 bases). Deletions cut 7 bases from V and 1 base from J, with 11 bases between. In germline, CDR1 is ENHRY, CDR2 SYGVKD. The CDR3 has 14 amino acids. The CDR3 sequence: CAITAGLSGNTIYF. CDR3 nucleotide sequence: TGTGCCATCACGGCAGGGTTGTCTGGAAACACCATATATTTT.

The chain has TRBV7-9 and TRBJ1-4; 9 bases line up with TRBD1. The CDR3 loop spans 15 amino acids. J was trimmed by 6 bases and V by 5 bases; bases with no gene match: 7. Germline V CDR1 and CDR2: SEHNR, FQNEAQ (reference sequence). The CDR3 reads CASSPLDRGDEKLFF. CDR3 bases: TGTGCCAGCAGCCCCCTAGACAGGGGGGATGAAAAACTGTTTTTT.

The V and J genes are TRBV11-1 and TRBJ2-7, with a weak D call TRBD2 (6 bases). CDR3 length: 14 residues. Germline V gives CDR1 SGHAT, CDR2 FQDESV (reference sequence). Trimming left V 7 bases short and J 0 bases short, with 13 bases between. CDR3 DNA: TGTGCCAGCACCGAACGGGGGAGCTCCTACGAGCAGTACTTC. It encodes CASTERGSSYEQYF.

This chain uses TRBV9 with TRBJ2-7; D unresolved. V gave up 0 bases and J gave up 0 bases, with 10 bases separating them. This CDR3 comprises 15 residues. Germline V CDR1 and CDR2: SGDLS, YYNGEE. The CDR3 here is CASSVGADSSYEQYF. CDR3 in DNA: TGTGCCAGCAGCGTAGGGGCTGATAGCTCCTACGAGCAGTACTTC.

The chain carries TRBV9 and TRBJ1-5; D remains unclear. Germline V gives CDR1 SGDLS, CDR2 YYNGEE. Trimming took off 2 bases at V and 0 bases at J, with 6 bases between the two ends. The CDR3 has 14 residues. In DNA, the CDR3 is TGTGCCAGCAGCGTCGGGGTTAGCAATCAGCCCCAGCATTTT. It yields the protein CASSVGVSNQPQHF.

V and J are TRBV7-8 and TRBJ1-4, with 7 bases fitting TRBD1. This CDR3 has 14 residues. CDR1 and CDR2 (germline): SGHVS, FQNEAQ. After removal of 4 bases from V and 6 bases from J, the junction contained 5 bases not matched to a gene. The CDR3 DNA follows: TGTGCCAGCAGCTGGAGGACAGGAGATGAAAAACTGTTTTTT. Translation gives CASSWRTGDEKLFF.

About this clone: The sample contains more than one DNA sequence encoding this CDR3. CDR3 in DNA: TGTGCCAGCAGTTCCCGGGGGGGAAACACCGGGGAGCTGTTTTTT. Protein: CASSSRGGNTGELFF. This chain uses TRBV27 with TRBJ2-2, with 8 positions matching TRBD2. CDR1 and CDR2 from the germline V gene are MNHEY and SMNVEV (reference sequence). V dropped 4 bases and J dropped 2; count of bases not matched to a gene: 3. The CDR3 consists of 15 residues.